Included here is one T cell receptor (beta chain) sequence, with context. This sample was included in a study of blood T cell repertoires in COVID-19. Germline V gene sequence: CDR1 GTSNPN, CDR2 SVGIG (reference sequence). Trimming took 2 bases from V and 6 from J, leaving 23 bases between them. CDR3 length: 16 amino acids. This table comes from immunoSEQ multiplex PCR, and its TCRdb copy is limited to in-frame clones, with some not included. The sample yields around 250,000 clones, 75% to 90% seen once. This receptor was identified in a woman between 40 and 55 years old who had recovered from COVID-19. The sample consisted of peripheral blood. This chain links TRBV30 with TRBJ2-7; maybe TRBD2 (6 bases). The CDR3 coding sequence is TGTGCCTGGAGTCCACCTACCAAAATTCGGGAGCCCGAGCAGTACTTC. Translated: CAWSPPTKIREPEQYF.